The following is a T cell receptor beta chain sequence with its context. Fresh peripheral blood, roughly 9.8 ml of it, supplied the PBMCs. From germline, CDR1 is LGHDT and CDR2 YNNKEL (reference sequence). The CDR3 runs to 14 residues. With V trimmed by 4 bases and J by 0 bases, 2 bases remained unmatched. Amplification of TCR beta CDR3 regions used RNA as the template. During a first-round RT-PCR of the TCR CDR3, the HTBI primer set was used. TCRdb itself ran the multiplex PCR reads through MiXCR, one entry per CDR3 protein. The table lists more than 550,000 distinct CDR3 sequences, around 15% of them singletons. The sample originates from a study of T cells in Graves' hyperthyroidism and ophthalmopathy.

The sample consisted of blood. This clonotype originated in a middle-aged man with Graves' hyperthyroidism. The genes are TRBV3-1 and TRBJ1-1; 7 bases agree with TRBD1. The CDR3 here is CASSRGTVNTEAFF. Here the CDR3 DNA reads TGTGCCAGCAGCCGCGGGACAGTGAACACTGAAGCTTTCTTT.